These 16 T cell receptor beta chains originate from one sample sequenced in a study of blood T cell repertoires in COVID-19. Sequencing was performed with immunoSEQ multiplex PCR; in TCRdb, only in-frame clones are kept and a portion is missing. The table lists over 120,000 clones, about 86% of them singletons. The material sequenced was peripheral blood. These receptors were obtained from a woman aged 45-60 years with active or convalescent COVID-19.

V and J are TRBV9 and TRBJ2-7; D uncertain. The CDR3 has 12 residues. The ends were cut back, 4 bases at V and 1 base at J, with 6 bases in the middle. Looked up from germline, CDR1 is SGDLS and CDR2 is YYNGEE. The DNA for the CDR3 is TGTGCCAGCAGCCCAGGATCCTACGAGCAGTACTTC. Encoded protein: CASSPGSYEQYF.

This chain links TRBV2 with TRBJ2-3; a possible D gene is TRBD2 (6 bases). CDR3 size: 15 residues. Trimming left V 3 bases short and J 6 bases short, with 16 bases between. From germline, CDR1 is SNHLY and CDR2 FYNNEI. CDR3 loop: CASSDPGGASDTQYF. The CDR3 region has the DNA TGTGCCAGCAGTGACCCTGGAGGGGCGTCGGATACGCAGTATTTT.

V usage is TRBV6-6 and J usage is TRBJ2-7; D is undetermined. V was trimmed by 4 bases and J by 2 bases, leaving 12 bases between them. The CDR3 is made up of 14 amino acids. Germline CDR1 and CDR2: MNHNY and SVGAGI (reference sequence). The CDR3 reads CASSSRKEPYEQYF. Here the CDR3 DNA reads TGTGCCAGCAGTTCGAGAAAGGAGCCCTACGAGCAGTACTTC.

J is TRBJ1-5 and V is TRBV19; D unclear. V lost 7 bases and J lost 6, with 10 bases in between. The CDR3 consists of 12 residues. Per germline, CDR1 LNHDA and CDR2 SQIVND (reference sequence). The CDR3 nucleotides are TGTGCCAGTAATAAGGGAGGTCAGCCCCAGCATTTT. This codes for CASNKGGQPQHF.

The chain employs TRBV10-2 and TRBJ2-2, with D hard to call. Trimming removed 8 bases from V and 9 bases from J, with 10 bases in between. This CDR3 spans 11 amino acids. The germline V gene encodes CDR1 WSHSY and CDR2 SAAADI. CDR3 region: CASSLQRELFF. In nucleotides, the CDR3 is TGCGCCAGCTCGCTCCAGAGGGAGCTGTTTTTT.

The V call is TRBV7-2, the J call TRBJ2-7, with a tentative D call TRBD2 (5 bases). The germline gives CDR1 SGHTA, CDR2 FQGNSA. This CDR3 is 14 amino acids long. Between the trimmed V and J ends, which lost 0 bases and 6 bases, there was a span of 12 bases. This CDR3 is CASSLAGWEPEQYF. CDR3 nucleotides: TGTGCCAGCAGCTTAGCGGGCTGGGAGCCCGAGCAGTACTTC.

The rearrangement uses TRBV27 and TRBJ1-1; D unresolved. Trimming left V 4 bases short and J 1 base short, with 7 bases between. CDR1 and CDR2 from the germline V gene are MNHEY and SMNVEV (reference sequence). This CDR3 has 13 amino acids. In nucleotides, the CDR3 is TGTGCCAGCAGTTCTCTTAAGAACACTGAAGCTTTCTTT. As protein: CASSSLKNTEAFF.

The CDR3, as DNA: TGTGCCAGCAGCTTACACCGGGACAGAAATTCACCCCTCCACTTT. Encoded protein: CASSLHRDRNSPLHF. This chain joins TRBV11-2 and TRBJ1-6; TRBD1 matches 7 bases. The CDR3 is made up of 15 amino acids. With V trimmed by 2 bases and J by 7 bases, 5 bases remained unmatched. The germline CDR1 and CDR2 sequences are SGHAT and FQNNGV.

This sequence joins TRBV30 and TRBJ1-3; D ambiguous. This CDR3 contains 16 residues. V was pared by 0 bases and J by 0 bases, with 12 bases between. Germline V gene sequence: CDR1 GTSNPN, CDR2 SVGIG (reference sequence). The DNA of the CDR3 is TGTGCCTGGAGTGTAACTCGGGGTAGCTCTGGAAACACCATATATTTT. This encodes CAWSVTRGSSGNTIYF.

The chain combines TRBV7-2 with TRBJ1-1; D not resolved. Germline assignment: CDR1 SGHTA and CDR2 FQGNSA. V gave up 2 bases and J gave up 5 bases, with 9 bases separating them. This CDR3 is 13 amino acids long. CDR3 in DNA: TGTGCCAGCAGCTTAACGGGGAGGACTGAAGCTTTCTTT. It translates to CASSLTGRTEAFF.

Written as DNA, the CDR3 is TGTGCCAGCAGTTTTAGCTCGAGCGACAATGAGCAGTTCTTC. Translated: CASSFSSSDNEQFF. The V gene is TRBV27, the J gene TRBJ2-1; the D is unclear. The CDR3 has 14 amino acids. V lost 3 bases, J lost 5 bases, and 11 bases lay in between. Germline assignment: CDR1 MNHEY and CDR2 SMNVEV (reference sequence).

The chain couples TRBV27 to TRBJ1-1; D ambiguous. CDR1 is MNHEY and CDR2 is SMNVEV in the germline V gene (reference sequence). The CDR3 has 11 amino acids. V was clipped by 3 bases and J by 7 bases, with 6 bases between them. The CDR3 coding sequence is TGTGCCAGCAGTTTTGGAGTTGAAGCTTTCTTT. Translated, it gives CASSFGVEAFF.

In its sample, this clone was seen once. The V gene is TRBV7-2, the J gene TRBJ1-2; TRBD1 matches at 9 bases. This CDR3 comprises 15 residues. Germline V gives CDR1 SGHTA, CDR2 FQGNSA. V was clipped by 1 base and J by 5 bases; unmatched bases: 5. The CDR3 loop is CASSLVGTGQYGYTF. Here the CDR3 DNA reads TGTGCCAGCAGCTTAGTCGGGACAGGGCAATATGGCTACACCTTC.

The sample holds one count of this clone. The chain is built from TRBV18 and TRBJ2-5; TRBD1 aligns across 7 bases. CDR3 size: 14 residues. Trimming removed 5 bases from V and 5 bases from J; junction bases left unmatched: 8. Germline CDR1 reads KGHSH; CDR2 reads LQKENI. DNA for the CDR3: TGTGCCAGCTCAGAAGACAGGGTTGGGGAGACCCAGTACTTC. This translates into CASSEDRVGETQYF.

This chain links TRBV4-2 with TRBJ2-5; 7 positions agree with TRBD2. Germline V gene data show CDR1 as LGHNA and CDR2 as YNFKEQ. V lost 8 bases and J lost 2; bases outside the gene matches: 5. The CDR3 is 13 residues long. The CDR3 loop reads CASGGSGQETQYF. DNA for the CDR3: TGTGCCAGCGGCGGGAGCGGACAAGAGACCCAGTACTTC.

In DNA form, the CDR3 reads TGTGCCAGTAGTCCCCGGGGGGGGGCGGACACCGGGGAGCTGTTTTTT. Amino acids: CASSPRGGADTGELFF. The chain joins TRBV19 to TRBJ2-2; TRBD2 matches at 8 bases. J lost 3 bases, V lost 5 bases, and 8 bases had no gene match. The CDR3 contains 16 residues. From germline, CDR1 is LNHDA and CDR2 SQIVND (reference sequence).